This T cell receptor (beta chain) was found in a study of cytomegalovirus exposure and HLA in healthy donors. Worth noting for this clone: Its cognate antigen is unknown.

The PCR contained 60 Vbeta and 13 Jbeta primers. Only in-frame clones appear in the TCRdb table, and some are missing; sequencing was by immunoSEQ multiplex PCR. The data contain 150,000 to 200,000 clones, roughly 80% of them singletons. Healthy bone marrow donors made up the donor group. Whole-study findings and limits: Most CMV-associated TCR beta chains appeared HLA-restricted in a later analysis. At a 0.05 false discovery rate, a later analysis found around 15,000 TCR beta sequences to be associated with HLA alleles. Most sequenced TCRs were rare (though some public TCRs occurred in many donors).

Sequences were obtained from PBMCs. The TCR comes from a woman aged 40 to 55 in good health and CMV-seropositive.

The CDR3 bases are TGCGCCAGCAGCCCCAGGAAAAGTCTTACGGATGAGCAGTTCTTC. It translates to CASSPRKSLTDEQFF. V usage is TRBV4-3 and J usage is TRBJ2-1; D is undetermined. The V and J ends lost 4 bases and 8 bases respectively, with 18 bases between them. Per the germline V gene, CDR1 is LGHNA and CDR2 is YSLEER. This CDR3 comprises 15 residues.